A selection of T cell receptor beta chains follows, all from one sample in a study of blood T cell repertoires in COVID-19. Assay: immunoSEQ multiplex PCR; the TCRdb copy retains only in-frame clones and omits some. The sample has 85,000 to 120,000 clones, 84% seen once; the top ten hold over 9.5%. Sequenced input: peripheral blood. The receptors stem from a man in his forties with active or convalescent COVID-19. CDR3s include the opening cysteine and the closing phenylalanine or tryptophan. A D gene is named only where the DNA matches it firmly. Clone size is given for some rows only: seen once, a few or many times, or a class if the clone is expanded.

CDR3 protein: CASTGPENTGELFF
CDR3 DNA: TGTGCCAGTACTGGCCCCGAGAACACCGGGGAGCTGTTTTTT
J gene: TRBJ2-2
clone size: -
D gene: -
V gene: TRBV19

CDR3 protein: CAWTRQAMETQYF
CDR3 DNA: TGTGCCTGGACCAGACAGGCAATGGAGACCCAGTACTTC
J gene: TRBJ2-5
clone size: -
D gene: -
V gene: TRBV30

CDR3 protein: CASSPVGGEYEQYF
CDR3 DNA: TGCGCCAGCAGCCCCGTGGGGGGAGAATACGAGCAGTACTTC
J gene: TRBJ2-7
clone size: -
D gene: -
V gene: TRBV4-1

CDR3 protein: CASSMQGLNQPQHF
CDR3 DNA: TGTGCCAGTAGTATGCAGGGCCTGAATCAGCCCCAGCATTTT
J gene: TRBJ1-5
clone size: few
D gene: -
V gene: TRBV19

CDR3 protein: CASSLTSASSYNEQFF
CDR3 DNA: TGTGCCAGCAGCTTGACTAGCGCGAGCTCCTACAATGAGCAGTTCTTC
J gene: TRBJ2-1
clone size: -
D gene: TRBD2
V gene: TRBV11-3

CDR3 protein: CASSLLGQLTEAFF
CDR3 DNA: TGTGCCAGCAGTTTATTAGGACAGTTAACTGAAGCTTTCTTT
J gene: TRBJ1-1
clone size: -
D gene: -
V gene: TRBV6-5

CDR3 protein: CASTDRGLNTEAFF
CDR3 DNA: TGTGCCAGCACGGACAGGGGGCTGAACACTGAAGCTTTCTTT
J gene: TRBJ1-1
clone size: -
D gene: TRBD1
V gene: TRBV6-5

CDR3 protein: CASSLKGHTSHEQYF
CDR3 DNA: TGTGCCAGCAGCTTAAAGGGGCATACCTCCCACGAGCAGTACTTC
J gene: TRBJ2-7
clone size: -
D gene: -
V gene: TRBV7-2

CDR3 protein: CASSTGLAGDDTQYF
CDR3 DNA: TGTGCCAGCAGTACCGGACTAGCGGGGGACGATACGCAGTATTTT
J gene: TRBJ2-3
clone size: -
D gene: TRBD2
V gene: TRBV7-2

CDR3 protein: CASSEFRNTEAFF
CDR3 DNA: TGTGCCAGCAGTGAATTTAGAAACACTGAAGCTTTCTTT
J gene: TRBJ1-1
clone size: -
D gene: -
V gene: TRBV2

CDR3 protein: CASSYSRVNEKLFF
CDR3 DNA: TGTGCCAGCAGTTACTCACGGGTTAATGAAAAACTGTTTTTT
J gene: TRBJ1-4
clone size: -
D gene: -
V gene: TRBV6-7

CDR3 protein: CSASGQLQETQYF
CDR3 DNA: TGCAGCGCGTCGGGACAGCTTCAAGAGACCCAGTACTTC
J gene: TRBJ2-5
clone size: -
D gene: TRBD1
V gene: TRBV29-1

CDR3 protein: CASSPWDRVEQYF
CDR3 DNA: TGTGCCAGCAGCCCATGGGACAGGGTCGAGCAGTACTTC
J gene: TRBJ2-7
clone size: -
D gene: TRBD1
V gene: TRBV14

CDR3 protein: CASSRSGRGEKLFF
CDR3 DNA: TGTGCCAGCAGCCGTAGCGGGAGGGGTGAAAAACTGTTTTTT
J gene: TRBJ1-4
clone size: -
D gene: -
V gene: TRBV7-9

CDR3 protein: CASSQGLALYNEQFF
CDR3 DNA: TGCGCCAGCAGCCAAGGACTAGCGCTCTACAATGAGCAGTTCTTC
J gene: TRBJ2-1
clone size: -
D gene: TRBD2
V gene: TRBV4-3

CDR3 protein: CASSEPNRQGKYEQYF
CDR3 DNA: TGTGCCAGCAGTGAACCTAATCGACAGGGGAAGTACGAGCAGTACTTC
J gene: TRBJ2-7
clone size: -
D gene: TRBD1
V gene: TRBV25-1

CDR3 protein: CASSLAGTGSSEQYF
CDR3 DNA: TGCGCCAGCAGCTTGGCAGGGACAGGGTCAAGCGAGCAGTACTTC
J gene: TRBJ2-7
clone size: -
D gene: TRBD1
V gene: TRBV5-1

CDR3 protein: CASSLLQGEGYGYTF
CDR3 DNA: TGCGCCAGCAGCCTATTACAGGGGGAAGGCTATGGCTACACCTTC
J gene: TRBJ1-2
clone size: -
D gene: TRBD1
V gene: TRBV5-1

CDR3 protein: CASSIGQGEKLFF
CDR3 DNA: TGTGCCAGTAGTATAGGGCAGGGTGAAAAACTGTTTTTT
J gene: TRBJ1-4
clone size: -
D gene: -
V gene: TRBV19

CDR3 protein: CASTETVREAFF
CDR3 DNA: TGTGCCAGCACCGAAACGGTCCGCGAAGCTTTCTTT
J gene: TRBJ1-1
clone size: -
D gene: -
V gene: TRBV6-5